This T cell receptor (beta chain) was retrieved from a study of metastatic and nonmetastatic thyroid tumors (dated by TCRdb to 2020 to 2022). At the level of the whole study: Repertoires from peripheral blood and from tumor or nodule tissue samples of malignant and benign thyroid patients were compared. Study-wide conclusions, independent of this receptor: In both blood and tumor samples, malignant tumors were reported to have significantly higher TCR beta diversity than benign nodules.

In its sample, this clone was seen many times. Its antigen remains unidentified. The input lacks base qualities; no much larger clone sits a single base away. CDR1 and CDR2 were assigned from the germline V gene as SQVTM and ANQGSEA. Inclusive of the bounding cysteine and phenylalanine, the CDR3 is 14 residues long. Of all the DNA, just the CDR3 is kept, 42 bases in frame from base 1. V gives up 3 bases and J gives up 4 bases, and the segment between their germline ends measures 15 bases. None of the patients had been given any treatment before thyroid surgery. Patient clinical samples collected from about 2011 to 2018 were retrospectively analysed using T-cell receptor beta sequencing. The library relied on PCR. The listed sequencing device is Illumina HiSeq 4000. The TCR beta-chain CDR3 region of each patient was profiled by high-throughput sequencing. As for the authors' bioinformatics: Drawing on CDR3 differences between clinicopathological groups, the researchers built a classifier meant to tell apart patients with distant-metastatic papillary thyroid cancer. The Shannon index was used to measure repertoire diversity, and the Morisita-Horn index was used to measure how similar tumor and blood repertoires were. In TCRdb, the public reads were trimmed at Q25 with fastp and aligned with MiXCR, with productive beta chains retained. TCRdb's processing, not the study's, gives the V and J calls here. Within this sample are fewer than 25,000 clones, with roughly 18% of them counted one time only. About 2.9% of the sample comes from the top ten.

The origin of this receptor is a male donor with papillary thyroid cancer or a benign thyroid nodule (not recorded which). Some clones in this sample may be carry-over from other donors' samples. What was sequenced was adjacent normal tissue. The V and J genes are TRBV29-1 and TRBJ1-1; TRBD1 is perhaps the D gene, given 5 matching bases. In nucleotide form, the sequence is TGCAGCGTTGAGCCCCTTGGGACTTCCACTGAAGCTTTCTTT. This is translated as CSVEPLGTSTEAFF.